These 25 T cell receptor beta chains originate from one sample sequenced in a study of blood T cell repertoires in COVID-19. The assay was immunoSEQ multiplex PCR, and TCRdb's table has in-frame clones only and misses some. The sample carries more than 200,000 clones, roughly 86% recorded once. The specimen was peripheral blood. The receptors derive from a woman aged 55-69 years with COVID-19, enrolled during active disease.

The genes are TRBV27 and TRBJ2-7, with a tentative D call TRBD2 (5 bases). Germline CDR1 reads MNHEY; CDR2 reads SMNVEV (reference sequence). V was shortened by 3 bases and J by 3 bases, with 12 bases between the two germline ends. The CDR3 runs 14 residues. CDR3 amino acids: CASSFRLYHYEQYF. CDR3 nucleotides: TGTGCCAGCAGTTTTCGACTATACCACTACGAGCAGTACTTC.

This chain joins TRBV5-5 and TRBJ2-3; TRBD2 aligns across 7 bases. CDR3 length: 16 amino acids. The trim removed 7 bases at V and 4 bases at J, leaving 15 bases unmatched. Germline assignment: CDR1 SGHKS and CDR2 YYEKEE (reference sequence). CDR3 amino acids: CASRVRLAGVSDTQYF. CDR3 DNA: TGTGCCAGCCGGGTTCGTTTGGCGGGAGTGTCAGATACGCAGTATTTT. The whole variable domain, remainder taken from reference TRBV5-5 and TRBJ2-3, is DAGVTQSPTHLIKTRGQQVTLRCSPISGHKSVSWYQQVLGQGPQFIFQYYEKEERGRGNFPDRFSARQFPNYSSELNVNALLLGDSALYLCASRVRLAGVSDTQYFGPGTRLTVL.

The V call is TRBV18, the J call TRBJ2-3, with D maybe TRBD2 (5 bases). V was cut by 3 bases and J by 3 bases, with 13 bases left in between. CDR1 KGHSH and CDR2 LQKENI come from the germline V gene. The CDR3 is 15 amino acids. The CDR3 bases are TGTGCCAGCTCACCCGGGGAGAAGTCGACAGATACGCAGTATTTT. This sequence encodes CASSPGEKSTDTQYF.

V and J are TRBV12-3 or TRBV12-4 and TRBJ1-5; D gene unclear. Trimming left V 2 bases short and J 5 bases short, with 7 bases between. This CDR3 contains 13 residues. This CDR3 reads CASSLQAHQPQHF. Here the CDR3 DNA reads TGTGCCAGCAGTTTACAGGCACATCAGCCCCAGCATTTT.

This chain uses TRBV7-7 with TRBJ2-1; 8 nucleotides line up with TRBD2. The CDR3 covers 14 residues. J lost 7 bases, V lost 5 bases, and 7 bases had no gene match. Germline V CDR1 and CDR2: SSHAT, FNYEAQ (reference sequence). The CDR3 DNA reads TGTGCCAGCAGCGAGAGCGGGAGAATAAATGAGCAGTTCTTC. It specifies CASSESGRINEQFF.

There are a few counts of this clone. The chain has TRBV5-1 and TRBJ1-1, with 7 nucleotides matching TRBD1. Germline V gene sequence: CDR1 SGHRS, CDR2 YFSETQ. This CDR3 region has 18 residues. V shed 4 bases, J shed 0 bases, and the junction held 15 bases outside the gene matches. CDR3 region: CASSLRPGGGTVNTEAFF. The CDR3 DNA reads as TGCGCCAGCAGCCTACGCCCAGGGGGAGGAACCGTGAACACTGAAGCTTTCTTT.

This rearrangement joins TRBV5-1 to TRBJ2-5; TRBD1 agrees at 7 bases. The V segment lost 1 base and the J segment 11 bases; nucleotides outside the gene matches: 17. The germline CDR1 and CDR2 sequences are SGHRS and YFSETQ. The CDR3 totals 16 residues. This CDR3 reads CASSLTIWTGLEEQYF. CDR3 bases: TGCGCCAGCAGCTTGACTATATGGACAGGCCTAGAGGAGCAGTACTTC.

The chain couples TRBV4-2 to TRBJ2-3; 8 bases fit TRBD2. V lost 3 bases, J lost 3 bases, and 8 bases stayed unmatched. This CDR3 has 16 residues. Germline-derived CDR1 and CDR2 are LGHNA and YNFKEQ. The DNA of the CDR3 is TGTGCCAGCAGCCAGTATAGCGGGGAAGGGACAGATACGCAGTATTTT. It codes for CASSQYSGEGTDTQYF.

This chain connects TRBV27 to TRBJ2-1; D remains ambiguous. This CDR3 has 11 residues. Germline V gene data show CDR1 as MNHEY and CDR2 as SMNVEV (reference sequence). Trimming left V 5 bases short and J 3 bases short, with 2 bases between. For the CDR3, the DNA is TGTGCCAGCAGTCACTACAATGAGCAGTTCTTC. Translated, it gives CASSHYNEQFF.

The V call is TRBV5-1, the J call TRBJ2-2, with TRBD1 as a possible D gene (6 bases). From germline, CDR1 is SGHRS and CDR2 YFSETQ. V lost 5 bases and J 0 bases, leaving 17 bases between the germline ends. The CDR3 spans 17 residues. The CDR3 DNA reads as TGCGCCAGCAGAATGACAGGTGGTAGGGCGAACACCGGGGAGCTGTTTTTT. Translating gives CASRMTGGRANTGELFF. Full variable domain (remainder filled in from reference TRBV5-1 and TRBJ2-2): KAGVTQTPRYLIKTRGQQVTLSCSPISGHRSVSWYQQTPGQGLQFLFEYFSETQRNKGNFPGRFSGRQFSNSRSEMNVSTLELGDSALYLCASRMTGGRANTGELFFGEGSRLTVL.

This clone was recorded once. The chain combines TRBV7-2 with TRBJ2-1; no reliable D call. The CDR3 loop spans 12 amino acids. Germline CDR1 SGHTA, CDR2 FQGNSA. Trimming removed 5 bases from V and 7 bases from J, with 9 bases in between. The CDR3 sequence is CASSPSRNEQFF. The CDR3 DNA reads TGTGCCAGCAGCCCCTCACGGAATGAGCAGTTCTTC.

The genes are TRBV19 and TRBJ1-5; maybe TRBD1 (6 bases). The V end lost 4 bases, the J end lost 6 bases, and 10 bases lay between the germline ends. This CDR3 is 13 amino acids long. Germline loops: CDR1 LNHDA, CDR2 SQIVND (reference sequence). This chain's CDR3 is CASSTGVGQPQHF. The CDR3 DNA reads TGTGCCAGTAGTACAGGGGTCGGTCAGCCCCAGCATTTT.

The CDR3, as DNA: TGTGCCAGCAGCCGAGTAGCGGGAGGGTACAATGAGCAGTTCTTC. Translation: CASSRVAGGYNEQFF. V and J are TRBV28 and TRBJ2-1; 11 positions match TRBD2. This CDR3 spans 15 amino acids. CDR1 and CDR2 from the germline V gene are MDHEN and SYDVKM. With 6 bases clipped from V and 4 bases from J, the junction kept 5 bases outside the gene matches.

The chain combines TRBV27 with TRBJ2-7, with 11 bases aligning to TRBD2. The V and J ends lost 5 bases and 4 bases, in that order; junction bases with no gene match: 13. This CDR3 contains 17 residues. Germline-derived CDR1 and CDR2 are MNHEY and SMNVEV (reference sequence). This CDR3 is CASSLRTSGSAYYEQYF. The CDR3 DNA reads as TGTGCCAGCAGTCTCCGGACTAGCGGGTCGGCATATTACGAGCAGTACTTC.

The V call is TRBV28, the J call TRBJ1-1, with D uncertain. The CDR3 has 16 amino acids. V lost 5 bases to trimming and J lost 6 bases, with 22 bases between them. CDR1 and CDR2 (germline): MDHEN, SYDVKM. Here the CDR3 DNA reads TGTGCCAGCAGTATCCCTTCGCGGGGAATCCCACCTGAAGCTTTCTTT. This codes for CASSIPSRGIPPEAFF.

The V call is TRBV29-1, the J call TRBJ1-3, with D unresolved. Germline loops: CDR1 SQVTM, CDR2 ANQGSEA. CDR3 size: 14 residues. V lost 4 bases and J lost 2, with 12 bases in between. The CDR3 here is CSVAWPPPGNTIYF. As DNA, the CDR3 is TGCAGCGTTGCTTGGCCCCCACCTGGAAACACCATATATTTT.

The chain has TRBV28 and TRBJ1-6, with TRBD1 matching over 8 bases. The CDR3 spans 15 residues. Per germline, CDR1 MDHEN and CDR2 SYDVKM. V was pared by 5 bases and J by 7 bases, with 7 bases of the junction left unmatched. CDR3 loop: CASSTRRGLNSPLHF. CDR3 DNA sequence: TGTGCCAGCAGTACTCGCAGGGGGCTGAATTCACCCCTCCACTTT.

The chain has TRBV20-1 and TRBJ1-2, with D unclear. With 3 bases removed from V and 5 bases from J, the gap between germline ends came to 7 bases. From germline, CDR1 is DFQATT and CDR2 SNEGSKA (reference sequence). CDR3 length equals 11 residues. CDR3 sequence: CSASTGYGYTF. Here the CDR3 DNA reads TGCAGTGCTAGTACGGGGTATGGCTACACCTTC.

This sequence joins TRBV30 and TRBJ2-2; 7 bases match TRBD1. V shed 6 bases and J 6 bases; nucleotides not matched to a gene: 7. There are 13 residues in the CDR3. Germline-derived CDR1 and CDR2 are GTSNPN and SVGIG (reference sequence). The CDR3 DNA sequence: TGTGCCTGTCAAGACAGGGCCCCCGGGGAGCTGTTTTTT. It translates to CACQDRAPGELFF.

The V gene is TRBV5-8, the J gene TRBJ2-7; TRBD2 might be the D (6 bases). Germline values: CDR1 SGHTS, CDR2 YDEGEE. V was trimmed by 0 bases and J by 3 bases, leaving 19 bases between them. The CDR3 is 17 amino acids. The CDR3 reads CASSLVEGFAGYYEQYF. The CDR3 nucleotides read TGTGCCAGCAGCTTGGTGGAGGGGTTCGCCGGGTACTACGAGCAGTACTTC.

The rearrangement uses TRBV5-4 and TRBJ2-1; a possible D gene is TRBD1 (5 bases). The germline CDR1 and CDR2 sequences are SGHNT and YYREEE (reference sequence). This CDR3 has 18 amino acids. V was trimmed by 4 bases and J by 1 base, leaving 21 bases between them. The CDR3, as DNA: TGTGCCAGCAGCACAGAACCCCAGGGTCCCCGTTCCTACAATGAGCAGTTCTTC. This encodes CASSTEPQGPRSYNEQFF.

The rearrangement links TRBV7-8 to TRBJ2-7; TRBD1 might be the D (6 bases). V was shortened by 3 bases and J by 2 bases, with 11 bases between the two germline ends. The CDR3 consists of 14 residues. Germline V CDR1 and CDR2: SGHVS, FQNEAQ. Written as DNA, the CDR3 is TGTGCCAGCAGCTTGGGGACATCCACCTACGAGCAGTACTTC. Encoded protein: CASSLGTSTYEQYF.

This clone appeared once. The chain joins TRBV6-4 to TRBJ2-1; TRBD1 aligns across 9 bases. The V gene end was trimmed by 5 bases and the J gene end by 6 bases; junction bases not matched to a gene: 8. The CDR3 runs to 15 residues. CDR1 and CDR2 from the germline V gene are MRHNA and SNTAGT. CDR3 loop: CASSSGTGPGNEQFF. In DNA form, the CDR3 reads TGTGCCAGCAGTTCCGGGACAGGGCCGGGCAATGAGCAGTTCTTC.

This sequence joins TRBV19 and TRBJ1-1, with D perhaps TRBD1 (5 bases). CDR3 length equals 13 residues. CDR1 LNHDA and CDR2 SQIVND come from the germline V gene (reference sequence). V was pared by 9 bases and J by 7 bases, with 18 bases between. The CDR3 here is CASEAGTAGEAFF. The CDR3 nucleotides read TGTGCCAGCGAAGCGGGGACGGCAGGTGAAGCTTTCTTT.

The V and J genes are TRBV6-2 or TRBV6-3 and TRBJ2-4; 7 nucleotides agree with TRBD2. CDR1 is MNHEY and CDR2 is SVGEGT in the germline V gene. The CDR3 loop spans 14 amino acids. V lost 5 bases to trimming and J lost 8 bases; unmatched junction nucleotides: 9. CDR3 sequence (DNA): TGTGCCAGCAGTCCACTAGCGTCTTCCGACATTCAGTACTTC. It translates to CASSPLASSDIQYF.